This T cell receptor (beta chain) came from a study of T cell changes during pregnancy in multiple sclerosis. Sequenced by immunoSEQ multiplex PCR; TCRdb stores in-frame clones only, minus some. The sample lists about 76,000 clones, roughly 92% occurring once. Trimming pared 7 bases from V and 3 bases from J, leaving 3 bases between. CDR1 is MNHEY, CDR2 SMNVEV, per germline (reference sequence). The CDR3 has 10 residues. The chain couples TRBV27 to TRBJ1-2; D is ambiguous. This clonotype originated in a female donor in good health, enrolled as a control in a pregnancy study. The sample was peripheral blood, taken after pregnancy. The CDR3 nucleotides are TGTGCCAGCACGGACTATGGCTACACCTTC. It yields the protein CASTDYGYTF.